The present T cell receptor beta chain was sequenced within a study of cytomegalovirus exposure and HLA in healthy donors. Study results and limitations: A later analysis found that most CMV-associated TCR beta chains appeared HLA-restricted.

This clone was detected only a few times. Antigen: not known. The V and J ends lost 0 bases and 4 bases, in that order; junction bases with no gene match: 10. This CDR3 spans 16 amino acids. The germline V gene encodes CDR1 SGDLS and CDR2 YYNGEE. The PCR contained 60 Vbeta and 13 Jbeta primers. Generated by immunoSEQ multiplex PCR, the TCRdb table keeps only in-frame clones and is missing some. The profile covers approximately 210,000 clones, with about 80% appearing a single time and around 1% taken by the ten largest. This clonotype originated in a woman aged 40-49 years in good health and CMV-seronegative. The chain is built from TRBV9 and TRBJ2-7, with TRBD2 identical over 7 bases. The material sequenced was PBMCs. The CDR3 DNA is TGTGCCAGCAGCGTAGCTAAAAGCGGGGAACTATACGAGCAGTACTTC. Amino acid sequence: CASSVAKSGELYEQYF.